These T cell receptor beta chains were read from a single sample in a study of T-cell memory formation after mild COVID-19. Each CDR3 protein is one row after TCRdb ran MiXCR on the 5' RACE reads. This table has approximately 170,000 distinct CDR3 sequences, about an eighth appearing once. Sequenced sample: PBMCs or a T cell subset sorted from them (not recorded which). The receptors shown here come from a man aged 18 to 29 who had mild COVID-19 (a few samples of this study predate the infection). Cell type and time point are not known. Both conserved end residues are part of each CDR3.

J gene	V gene	CDR3 protein
TRBJ1-1	TRBV5-1	CASGEITGGPGRTEAFF
TRBJ1-2	TRBV28	CASSPGTGTYGYTF
TRBJ2-2	TRBV10-3	CAISESNTGELFF
TRBJ1-2	TRBV7-9	CASSLAGIGGYGYTF
TRBJ1-1	TRBV5-1	CASSYILNTEAFF
TRBJ2-2	TRBV20-1	CSASGAGNTGELFF
TRBJ1-1	TRBV3-1	CASSRQGASTEAFF
TRBJ1-1	TRBV15	CATSRYGNTEAFF
TRBJ1-1	TRBV5-1	CASSLGIGSTEAFF
TRBJ1-2	TRBV5-1	CASSLGTAPSDYGYTF
TRBJ2-4	TRBV2	CASSEQQGNIQYF
TRBJ2-7	TRBV6-2/TRBV6-3	CASSSRGSGVSYEQYF
TRBJ1-1	TRBV2	CASKKGQNTEAFF
TRBJ1-1	TRBV5-1	CASSMTGRDTEAFF
TRBJ1-2	TRBV5-1	CASSLNVGIYGYTF
TRBJ2-3	TRBV11-2	CASSLDLGDTQYF
TRBJ2-2	TRBV12-3/TRBV12-4	CASSPTGSGELFF
TRBJ2-5	TRBV12-3/TRBV12-4	CASSLGKTGSQETQYF
TRBJ1-5	TRBV3-1	CASSQGFPLKTGDNQPQHF
TRBJ2-7	TRBV7-6	CASSLEWFNQRLSSYEQYF
TRBJ1-1	TRBV5-4	CASSLGSGTEAFF
TRBJ2-7	TRBV6-1	CASSEMHPYEQYF
TRBJ1-1	TRBV5-1	CASSSEVQTTNTEAFF
TRBJ1-5	TRBV7-2	CASSTGQNQPQHF
TRBJ2-1	TRBV29-1	CSVGRGGFYNEQFF
TRBJ2-1	TRBV18	CASSSKQTENYNEQFF
TRBJ2-1	TRBV5-1	CASSLWGTDNEQFF
TRBJ2-4	TRBV5-1	CASSETGTRLGNIQYF
TRBJ2-1	TRBV7-2	CASSPDRGGYNEQFF
TRBJ2-7	TRBV29-1	CSARRGVNEQYF
TRBJ2-5	TRBV6-6	CAISSPPETQYF
TRBJ1-4	TRBV7-2	CASSSAGRGVATNEKLFF
TRBJ2-3	TRBV5-1	CASSLATGPADTQYF
TRBJ2-7	TRBV7-9	CASSPHGPSSYEQYF
TRBJ1-1	TRBV7-2	CASSPQSSNTEAFF
TRBJ1-1	TRBV12-3/TRBV12-4	CASSLWDSEAFF
TRBJ2-5	TRBV7-6	CASSPRLASETQYF
TRBJ2-7	TRBV4-3	CASSQARQGYEQYF
TRBJ2-5	TRBV7-6	CASTQGGQETQYF
TRBJ2-1	TRBV7-2	CASSRVGVGEQFF
TRBJ2-3	TRBV6-2/TRBV6-3	CATRGPDTQYF
TRBJ2-6	TRBV6-5	CASSYSIGAGANVLTF
TRBJ1-3	TRBV5-1	CASSLAGTAGNTIYF
TRBJ2-3	TRBV5-1	CASSLGQSTDTQYF
TRBJ2-3	TRBV14	CASSPVTGEADTQYF
TRBJ2-1	TRBV5-5	CASSLGPPGGDNEQFF
TRBJ2-1	TRBV5-1	CASSSASGTYNEQFF
TRBJ1-2	TRBV18	CASSPGQWGFTF
TRBJ2-2	TRBV6-5	CASSYPAAGELFF
TRBJ2-3	TRBV29-1	CSVERAGDTQYF
TRBJ1-1	TRBV11-2	CASSFTGANTEAFF
TRBJ1-1	TRBV7-6	CASLGASNTEAFF
TRBJ1-1	TRBV29-1	CSVVRRPNTEAFF
TRBJ1-6	TRBV5-1	CASSGGQGGNSPLHF
TRBJ1-5	TRBV20-1	CSAQGGNSNQPQHF